The 2 T cell receptor beta chains below come from one sample, sequenced in a study of shared clonotypes between healthy human individuals. Assay: immunoSEQ multiplex PCR; the TCRdb copy retains only in-frame clones and omits some. The sample contains about 2.4 million clones, 80% to 95% of which appear only once. Source material: naive CD4+ T cells from PBMCs. The subset here: CD45RA+ positively selected. The origin of the receptors is a man between 18 and 35 years old in good health. Some clones in this sample may be carry-over from other donors' samples.

The CDR3 nucleotides read TGCGCCAGCAGCCACCCCGCTAGCGCTACCTACGAGCAGTACTTC. Translated: CASSHPASATYEQYF. This sequence joins TRBV4-1 and TRBJ2-7; perhaps TRBD2 as D (6 bases). The ends were cut back, 3 bases at V and 2 bases at J, with 14 bases in the middle. The CDR3 runs 15 residues. Germline V CDR1 and CDR2: MGHRA, YSYEKL.

The V gene is TRBV7-9, the J gene TRBJ1-4; 9 bases are a match to TRBD1. Germline trimming cut 5 bases from V and 7 bases from J; bases unmatched to any gene: 11. There are 16 residues in the CDR3. Germline V gene data show CDR1 as SEHNR and CDR2 as FQNEAQ (reference sequence). In DNA form, the CDR3 reads TGTGCCAGCAGCCCGGACCCGGGACAGGGTGTTGAAAAACTGTTTTTT. Protein sequence: CASSPDPGQGVEKLFF.